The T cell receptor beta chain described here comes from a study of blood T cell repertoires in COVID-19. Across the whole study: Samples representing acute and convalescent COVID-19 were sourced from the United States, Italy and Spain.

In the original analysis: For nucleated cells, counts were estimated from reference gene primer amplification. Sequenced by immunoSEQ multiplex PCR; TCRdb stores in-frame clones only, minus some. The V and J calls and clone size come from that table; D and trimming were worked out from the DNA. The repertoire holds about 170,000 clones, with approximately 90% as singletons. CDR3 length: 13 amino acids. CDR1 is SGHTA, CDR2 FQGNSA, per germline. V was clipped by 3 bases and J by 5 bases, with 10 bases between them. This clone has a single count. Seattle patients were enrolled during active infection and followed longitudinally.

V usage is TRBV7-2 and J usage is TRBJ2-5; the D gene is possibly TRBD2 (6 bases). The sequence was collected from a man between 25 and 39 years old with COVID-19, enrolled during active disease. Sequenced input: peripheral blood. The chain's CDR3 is CASSFSAGETQYF. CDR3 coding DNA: TGTGCCAGCAGCTTTTCAGCGGGCGAGACCCAGTACTTC.